This T cell receptor beta chain was sequenced during a study of cytomegalovirus exposure and HLA in healthy donors (dated by TCRdb to 2015 to 2018). Study-level background: An earlier analysis of approximately 590 of the donors reported 250 to 300 Gb of sequence data and around 120 million unique TCR beta sequences from about 180 million T cells. An early release covering roughly 640 HLA-typed donors comprised roughly 300 gigabases of sequencing data and tens of millions of unique TCR sequences. Of the roughly 400 genotyped donors, over 70% fell in the genetic ancestry cluster associated with self-reported Caucasian donors. The study aimed to test whether cataloging public T cell receptors could reveal signatures of past pathogen exposure. Using immunosequencing, the study profiled T cell repertoires from roughly 650 subjects and related those repertoires to cytomegalovirus serostatus. Besides the first cohort of 500 to 700 subjects, a separate validation cohort made up of roughly 120 different subjects was used. To predict cytomegalovirus infection status, the study combined high-throughput TCR immunosequencing, statistical association of individual TCRs with disease status, and machine learning. A later analysis re-examined previously published TCR beta repertoires from over 500 donors and added high-resolution HLA genotyping to investigate patterns of TCR occurrence. Rather than drawing on any new phenotypic data, the later analysis identified candidate immune exposures from TCR beta sequences and the way those sequences occurred across donors. An earlier analysis of fewer than 750 of the donors used high-throughput TCR beta sequencing to judge whether each TCR beta V gene segment behaved as functional or pseudogenic. Donor age, sex, ethnicity and CMV serostatus were compiled together with the repertoire data. In a later genetic analysis, genome-wide SNP genotypes for about three fifths of the roughly 670 donors were used, and that subset was treated as a discovery cohort. Every repertoire in the discovery cohort had been generated on one and the same sequencing platform. HLA typing covered class I and class II loci at four-digit resolution. The number of donors typed differed by locus, with roughly 620-640 for A, B, C, DRB1 and DQB1, approximately 500 for DQA1, about 610 for DPA1, and about 450 for DPB1. Roughly 5 DR-DQ haplotypes were treated as single units for association and clustering because of strong linkage in the cohort. Among several hundred genotyped donors of the cohort, an average of about 240,000 unique TCR beta nucleotide sequences was sequenced per donor, of which about 18% were non-productive.

Study-wide findings and limitations: According to a later analysis, parvovirus B19, influenza, CMV and Epstein-Barr virus appeared linked to several top co-occurrence clusters. Most CMV-associated TCR beta chains appeared to be HLA-restricted in a later analysis, and the HLA associations seemed to be driven largely by CMV exposure. Correlated functional status among segregating V segments might be attributable to linkage disequilibrium, but an unknown experimental factor could not be ruled out. At a false discovery rate of 0.05, a later analysis linked fewer than 20,000 TCR beta sequences to specific HLA alleles. A further reported finding was that TCR beta sequences accurately predicted the HLA-A and HLA-B alleles for most subjects in the first cohort. In a later genetic analysis, fewer N-insertions in productive TCRs were reported among donors in an Asian-associated ancestry cluster than the 666-donor mean. Because counts were too low, about 15 rarely observed V segments, including chromosome 9 orphons, were left out of the earlier analysis of 587 of the donors. Immune exposure information for the cohort was limited to CMV serostatus. Compared with equally common non-associated chains, HLA-associated TCR beta chains in a later analysis were more clonally expanded and had lower generation probabilities. An association between a missense DCLRE1C variant and V-gene and J-gene trimming of TCR beta chains was found in a later genetic analysis and replicated in an independent cohort. Strong co-occurrence of HLA alleles, especially DR and DQ, made assigning TCR associations to individual alleles difficult. Because the 87-base-pair reads could not distinguish some IMGT-functional V segments, including TRBV6-2 and TRBV6-3, those segments were excluded. In this cohort, only TCR beta chains were sequenced, and detectable features were limited by the absence of alpha or paired-chain data. Most TCR sequences were observed very rarely across donors, whereas some public TCRs were present in many individuals. According to the authors, the approach could potentially be generalized to other disease states and immunological phenotypes. A cluster of highly shared sequence variants was judged likely to represent a technical artifact of the sequencing pipeline. Three of the identified cytomegalovirus-associated TCR beta chains were confirmed in vitro to be specific for cytomegalovirus antigens. In the study, around 160 TCR beta chains were listed as associated with cytomegalovirus. Broadly in line with IMGT annotations, most TCR beta V segments showed up in productive rearrangements about 90% or about 30% of the time in an earlier analysis of several hundred of the donors. Because HLA typing was missing for some donors at each locus, association tests included only the typed subset. In both the original and validation cohorts, the classifier was reported to diagnose cytomegalovirus status with high specificity and sensitivity. The presence/absence analyses assumed that sequencing depth was roughly uniform across donors, and that assumption may not be true. A later analysis found that TCR association rates varied across HLA loci, with DRB1 alleles showing the most associated TCRs and HLA-C alleles the fewest.

On this clone: Its antigen is currently not known. Within one base of it there is no much larger clone, and no base qualities were kept. The sample holds other DNA sequences that translate to the same CDR3.

Libraries were made using the immunoSEQ multiplex PCR assay. For the multiplex PCR, a mixture combining 60 forward primers for TCR Vbeta segments and 13 reverse primers for TCR Jbeta segments was used. A multiplex PCR assay on genomic DNA amplified the CDR3 region of rearranged TCR beta genes. The amplified TCR beta libraries were sequenced on the Illumina HiSeq System as 87-base-pair reads. In the paper's pipeline: A later analysis tallied 75 million to 95 million unique TCR beta chains across the 666 repertoires, and roughly 11 million of those chains were shared by two or more donors. Raw reads were error-corrected and collapsed into unique sequences by a nearest-neighbor algorithm in which closely related sequences were merged to remove PCR and sequencing errors. To assign V, D and J gene segments, CDR3 sequences were aligned to IMGT reference sequences. For a sequence to be retained, a match of at least six nucleotides was required to both a V gene segment and a J gene segment. A rearrangement counted as productive if the CDR3 had no stop codons and remained in frame with V and J, and every other rearrangement counted as non-productive. CDR3 was defined according to IMGT convention as the region running from the second conserved V-encoded cysteine to the conserved J-encoded phenylalanine. Sequences without an unambiguous match to a single V gene segment were excluded from the earlier analysis of about 600 of the donors. In an earlier analysis of approximately 550 of the donors, V segments were called functional above 56.7% productive rearrangements and were called segregating when the between-donor standard deviation exceeded 5%. To diagnose cytomegalovirus status from the catalog of TCR beta chain sequences, a statistical classification framework was built. In a later analysis, TCR nucleotide sequences were compared against IMGT/GENE-DB human TR gene sequences so that V and J genes could be assigned. In a later analysis, CDR3 sequences and most-parsimonious VDJ recombination scenarios were assigned using the TCRdist pipeline. In a later analysis, every TCR beta chain was defined by the combination of its CDR3 amino acid sequence and its V-gene family, and reads without a unique V-gene family were dropped. As a way to deal with suspected cross-contamination and a sequencing artifact, a later analysis dropped approximately 590 nucleotide sequences that were highly shared and had low generation probability. In a later analysis, a clonal expansion index for each public chain was calculated from normalized within-repertoire ranks of inferred template counts. Generation probabilities in a later analysis came from a VDJ recombination model fitted to out-of-frame rearrangements, and those results were checked against IGoR. A later analysis scored TCR-TCR, TCR-HLA and TCR-CMV co-occurrence with hypergeometric tests, applying a repertoire-size bias correction to TCR pairs. False discovery rates were estimated in a later analysis by permuting HLA or CMV assignments 20 times. A later analysis grouped co-occurring TCRs with DBSCAN, adding TCRdist sequence similarity when clustering within HLA-allele-positive subsets. Repertoires with fewer than 30,000 or more than 120,000 public chains, plus five repertoires with anomalous nucleotide sharing, were excluded from co-occurrence clustering. Sourced from immuneACCESS, this table was stored by TCRdb with only in-frame sequences that have V and J called. A share of the clones is absent; for the studies checked, an unresolved V gene accounts for under half, and the remainder has no known explanation. V and J calls and clone size are as listed in that table; D and trimming were resolved from the DNA. The sample data list 85,000 to 130,000 clones, and approximately 78% of these were observed just once. Jointly, the top ten make up roughly 1.8% of the sample.

Inclusive of the bounding cysteine and phenylalanine, the CDR3 is 16 residues long. Only CDR3 DNA remains: 48 bases, in frame from the first base. The germline V end is reduced by 5 bases and the J end by 0 bases; junction bases left unmatched: 7. The germline V gene (reference sequence) supplies CDR1 SEHNR and CDR2 FQNEAQ. The cohort consisted of 650 to 850 healthy bone marrow donors. All cohort members were sampled while nominally healthy, although unrecorded immune exposures were likely present. The donor tested CMV seronegative, placing the donor among the 350 to 400 seronegative members of the cohort. Every donor gave a peripheral blood sample, and the peripheral blood mononuclear cells from that sample were used for TCR beta sequencing. The Qiagen DNeasy Blood Extraction Kit was used to extract genomic DNA from the blood cell samples.

The chain links TRBV7-9 with TRBJ2-1; 7 of the junction bases match TRBD1. The sample taken for sequencing was PBMCs. This receptor was identified in a woman between 35 and 50 years old in good health and CMV-seronegative. The CDR3 region: CASSPRQGSSYNEQFF. The DNA is as follows: TGTGCCAGCAGCCCGAGACAGGGAAGCTCCTACAATGAGCAGTTCTTC.